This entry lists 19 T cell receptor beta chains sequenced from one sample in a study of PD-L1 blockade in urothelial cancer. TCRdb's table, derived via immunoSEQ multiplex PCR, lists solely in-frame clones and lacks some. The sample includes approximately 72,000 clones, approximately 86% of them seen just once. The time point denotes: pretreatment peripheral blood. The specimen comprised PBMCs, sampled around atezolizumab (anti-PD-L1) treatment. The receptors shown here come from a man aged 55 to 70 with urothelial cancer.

Written as DNA, the CDR3 is TGTGCCAGCAGCCTCAGTGGAGAGACCCAGTACTTC. This translates into CASSLSGETQYF. This chain links TRBV7-2 with TRBJ2-5; no firm D call. The CDR3 sequence is 12 residues long. Trimming left V 5 bases short and J 4 bases short, with 8 bases between. Germline CDR1 SGHTA, CDR2 FQGNSA.

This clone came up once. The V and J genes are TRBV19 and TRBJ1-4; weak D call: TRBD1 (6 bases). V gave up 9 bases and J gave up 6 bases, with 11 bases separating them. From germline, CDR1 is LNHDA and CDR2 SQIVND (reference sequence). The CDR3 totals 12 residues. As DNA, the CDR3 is TGTGCCAGCACAGGGCTGGATGAAAAACTGTTTTTT. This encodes CASTGLDEKLFF.

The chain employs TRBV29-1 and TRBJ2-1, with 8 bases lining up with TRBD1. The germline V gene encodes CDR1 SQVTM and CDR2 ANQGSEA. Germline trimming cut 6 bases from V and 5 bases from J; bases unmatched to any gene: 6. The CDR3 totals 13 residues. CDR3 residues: CSVRQGSDNEQFF. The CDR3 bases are TGCAGCGTCAGACAGGGGAGTGACAATGAGCAGTTCTTC.

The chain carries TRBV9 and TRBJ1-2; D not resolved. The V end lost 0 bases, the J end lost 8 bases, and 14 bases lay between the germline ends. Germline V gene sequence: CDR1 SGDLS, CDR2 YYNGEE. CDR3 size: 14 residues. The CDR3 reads CASSVGVGDGGYTF. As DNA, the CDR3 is TGTGCCAGCAGCGTAGGGGTAGGAGATGGCGGCTACACCTTC.

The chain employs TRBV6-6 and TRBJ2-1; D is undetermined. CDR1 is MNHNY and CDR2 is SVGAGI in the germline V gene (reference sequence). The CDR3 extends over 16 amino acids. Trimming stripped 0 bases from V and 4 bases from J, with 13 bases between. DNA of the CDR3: TGTGCCAGCAGTTACTCGGTACAGAGTGTTTACAATGAGCAGTTCTTC. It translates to CASSYSVQSVYNEQFF.

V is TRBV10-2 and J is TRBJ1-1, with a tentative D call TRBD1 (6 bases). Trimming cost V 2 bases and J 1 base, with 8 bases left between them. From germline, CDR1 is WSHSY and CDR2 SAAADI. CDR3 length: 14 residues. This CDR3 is CASSEGGPNTEAFF. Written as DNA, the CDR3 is TGCGCCAGCAGTGAGGGGGGCCCGAACACTGAAGCTTTCTTT.

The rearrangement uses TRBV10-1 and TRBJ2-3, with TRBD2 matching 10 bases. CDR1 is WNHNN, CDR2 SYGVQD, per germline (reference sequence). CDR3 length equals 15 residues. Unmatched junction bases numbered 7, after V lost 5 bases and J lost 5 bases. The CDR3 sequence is CASSKSSGGQDTQYF. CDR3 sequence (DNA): TGCGCCAGCAGTAAATCTAGCGGGGGACAAGATACGCAGTATTTT.

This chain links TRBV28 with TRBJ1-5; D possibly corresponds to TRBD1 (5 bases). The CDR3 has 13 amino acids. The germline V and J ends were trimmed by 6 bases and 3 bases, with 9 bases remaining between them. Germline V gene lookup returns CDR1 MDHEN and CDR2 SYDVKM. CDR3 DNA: TGTGCCAGCAGGACAGAGATCAATCAGCCCCAGCATTTT. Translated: CASRTEINQPQHF.

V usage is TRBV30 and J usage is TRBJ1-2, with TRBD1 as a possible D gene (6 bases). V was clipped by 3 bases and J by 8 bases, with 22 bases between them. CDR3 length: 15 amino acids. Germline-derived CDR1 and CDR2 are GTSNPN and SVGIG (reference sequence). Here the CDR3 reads CAWSSGDGAGVGYTF. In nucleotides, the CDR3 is TGTGCCTGGAGCTCAGGCGACGGTGCAGGGGTGGGCTACACCTTC.

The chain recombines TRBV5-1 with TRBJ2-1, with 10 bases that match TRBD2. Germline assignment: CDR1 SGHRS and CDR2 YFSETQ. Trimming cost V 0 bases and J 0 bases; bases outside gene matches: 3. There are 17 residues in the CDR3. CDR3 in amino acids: CASSLGLAGVSYNEQFF. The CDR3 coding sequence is TGCGCCAGCAGCTTGGGGCTAGCGGGGGTCTCCTACAATGAGCAGTTCTTC.

CDR3 amino acids: CASSLAGTGDNEQFF. CDR3 bases: TGTGCCAGCTCACTGGCCGGGACAGGGGATAATGAGCAGTTCTTC. The chain has TRBV18 and TRBJ2-1; 10 positions match TRBD1. The CDR3 has 15 residues. V shed 4 bases and J 7 bases; nucleotides not matched to a gene: 7. Germline lookup yields CDR1 KGHSH and CDR2 LQKENI.

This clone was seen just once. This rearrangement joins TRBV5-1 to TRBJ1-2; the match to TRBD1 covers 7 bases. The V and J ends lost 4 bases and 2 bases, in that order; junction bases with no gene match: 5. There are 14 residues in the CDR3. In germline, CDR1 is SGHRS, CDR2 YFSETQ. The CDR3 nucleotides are TGCGCCAGCAGCCCCGAGGGACAGAACTATGGCTACACCTTC. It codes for CASSPEGQNYGYTF.

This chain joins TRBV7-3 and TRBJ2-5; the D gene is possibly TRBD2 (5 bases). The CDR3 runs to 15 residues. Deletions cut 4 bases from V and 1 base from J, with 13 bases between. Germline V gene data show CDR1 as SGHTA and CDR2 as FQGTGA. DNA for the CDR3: TGTGCCAGCAGCTCTAGCCCCGGGCCCCAAGAGACCCAGTACTTC. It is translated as CASSSSPGPQETQYF.

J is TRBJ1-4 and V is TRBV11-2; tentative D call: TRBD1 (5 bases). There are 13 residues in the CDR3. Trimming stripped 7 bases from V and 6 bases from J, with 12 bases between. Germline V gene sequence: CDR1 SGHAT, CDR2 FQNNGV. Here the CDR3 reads CASNQGVHEKLFF. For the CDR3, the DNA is TGTGCCAGCAACCAGGGTGTCCATGAAAAACTGTTTTTT.

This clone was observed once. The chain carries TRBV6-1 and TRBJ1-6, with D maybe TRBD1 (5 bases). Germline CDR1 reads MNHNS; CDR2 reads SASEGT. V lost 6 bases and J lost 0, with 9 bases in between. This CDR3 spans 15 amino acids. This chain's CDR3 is CASRGGSSYNSPLHF. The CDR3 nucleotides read TGTGCCAGCAGGGGGGGAAGCTCCTATAATTCACCCCTCCACTTT.

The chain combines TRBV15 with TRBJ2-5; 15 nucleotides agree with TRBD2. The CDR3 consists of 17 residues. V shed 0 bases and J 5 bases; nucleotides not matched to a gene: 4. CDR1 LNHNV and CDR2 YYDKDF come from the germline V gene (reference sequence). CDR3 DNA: TGTGCCACCAGCAGAGAAGGACTAGCGGGGGGGGCGGAGACCCAGTACTTC. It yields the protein CATSREGLAGGAETQYF.

The DNA of the CDR3 is TGTGCCAGCAGTGAATGGAGCAGGGGAAGATGGTCAATGAACACTGAAGCTTTCTTT. Translated: CASSEWSRGRWSMNTEAFF. V is TRBV6-1 and J is TRBJ1-1, with D tentatively TRBD1 (6 bases). There are 19 residues in the CDR3. Germline CDR1 MNHNS, CDR2 SASEGT. Trimming removed 2 bases from V and 0 bases from J, with 22 bases in between.

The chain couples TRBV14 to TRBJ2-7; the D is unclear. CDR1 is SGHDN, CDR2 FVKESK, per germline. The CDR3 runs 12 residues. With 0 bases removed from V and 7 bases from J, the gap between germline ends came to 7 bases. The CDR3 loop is CASSQDLLEQYF. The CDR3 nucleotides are TGTGCCAGCAGCCAAGATCTACTAGAGCAGTACTTC.

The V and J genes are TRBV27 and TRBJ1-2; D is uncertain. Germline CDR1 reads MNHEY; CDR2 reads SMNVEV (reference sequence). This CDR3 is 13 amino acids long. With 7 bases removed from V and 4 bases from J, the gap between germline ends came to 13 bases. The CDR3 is CASKPSGFYGYTF. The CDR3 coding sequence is TGTGCCAGCAAACCCTCGGGGTTCTATGGCTACACCTTC.